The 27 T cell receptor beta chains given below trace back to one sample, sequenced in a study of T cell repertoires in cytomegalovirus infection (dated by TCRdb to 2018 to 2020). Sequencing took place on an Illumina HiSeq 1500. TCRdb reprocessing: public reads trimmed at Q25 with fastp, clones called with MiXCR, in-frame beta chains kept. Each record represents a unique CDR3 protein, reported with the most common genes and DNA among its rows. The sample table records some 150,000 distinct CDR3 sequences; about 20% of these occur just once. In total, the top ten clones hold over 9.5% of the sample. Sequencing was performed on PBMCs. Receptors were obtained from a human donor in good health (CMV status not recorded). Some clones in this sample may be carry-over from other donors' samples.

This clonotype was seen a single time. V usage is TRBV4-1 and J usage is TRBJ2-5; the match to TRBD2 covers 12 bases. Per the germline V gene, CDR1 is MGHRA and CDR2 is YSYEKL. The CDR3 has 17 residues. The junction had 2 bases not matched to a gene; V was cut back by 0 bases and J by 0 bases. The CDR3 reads CASSQDLAGGYQETQYF. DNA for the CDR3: TGCGCCAGCAGCCAAGATCTAGCGGGAGGGTACCAAGAGACCCAGTACTTC.

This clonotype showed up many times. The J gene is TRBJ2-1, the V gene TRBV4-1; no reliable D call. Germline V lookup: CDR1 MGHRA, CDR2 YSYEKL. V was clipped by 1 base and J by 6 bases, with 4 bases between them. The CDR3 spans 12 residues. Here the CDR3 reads CASSQGGNEQFF. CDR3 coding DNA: TGCGCCAGCAGCCAAGGGGGCAATGAGCAGTTCTTC.

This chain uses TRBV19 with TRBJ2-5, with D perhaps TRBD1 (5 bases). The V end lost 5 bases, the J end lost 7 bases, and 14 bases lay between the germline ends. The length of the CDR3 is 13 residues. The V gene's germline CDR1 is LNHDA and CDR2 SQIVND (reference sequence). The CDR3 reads CASSPDNSGTQYF. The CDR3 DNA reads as TGTGCCAGTAGTCCGGACAATTCGGGGACCCAGTACTTC.

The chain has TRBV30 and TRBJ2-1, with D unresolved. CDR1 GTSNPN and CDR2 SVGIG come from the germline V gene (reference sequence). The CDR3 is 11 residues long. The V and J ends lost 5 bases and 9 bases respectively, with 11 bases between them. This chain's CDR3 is CAWELSLEQFF. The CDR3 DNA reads TGTGCCTGGGAGTTATCACTTGAGCAGTTCTTC. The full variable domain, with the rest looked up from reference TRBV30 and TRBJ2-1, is SQTIHQWPATLVQPVGSPLSLECTVEGTSNPNLYWYRQAAGRGLQLLFYSVGIGQISSEVPQNLSASRPQDRQFILSSKKLLLSDSGFYLCAWELSLEQFFGPGTRLTVL.

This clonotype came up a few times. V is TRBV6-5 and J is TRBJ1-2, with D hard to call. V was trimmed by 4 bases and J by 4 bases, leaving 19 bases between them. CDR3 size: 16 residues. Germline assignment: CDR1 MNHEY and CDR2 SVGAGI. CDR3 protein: CASSSYTPGQAYGYTF. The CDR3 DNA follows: TGTGCCAGCAGTTCTTATACGCCCGGGCAGGCCTATGGCTACACCTTC.

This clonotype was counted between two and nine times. The CDR3 loop reads CASANNEQFF. The CDR3 coding sequence is TGTGCCAGCGCCAACAATGAGCAGTTCTTC. V and J are TRBV7-8 and TRBJ2-1; D not certain. Germline V gene lookup returns CDR1 SGHVS and CDR2 FQNEAQ. V dropped 8 bases and J dropped 5 bases, with 4 bases sitting between them. The CDR3 has 10 residues.

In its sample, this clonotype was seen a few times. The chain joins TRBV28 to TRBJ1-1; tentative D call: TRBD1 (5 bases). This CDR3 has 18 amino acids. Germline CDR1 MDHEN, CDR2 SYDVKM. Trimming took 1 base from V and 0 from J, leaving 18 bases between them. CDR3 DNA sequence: TGTGCCAGCAGTTTATCCGCCGGGGGGGTGGGAATGAACACTGAAGCTTTCTTT. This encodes CASSLSAGGVGMNTEAFF. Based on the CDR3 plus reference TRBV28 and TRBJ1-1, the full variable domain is DVKVTQSSRYLVKRTGEKVFLECVQDMDHENMFWYRQDPGLGLRLIYFSYDVKMKEKGDIPEGYSVSREKKERFSLILESASTNQTSMYLCASSLSAGGVGMNTEAFFGQGTRLTVV.

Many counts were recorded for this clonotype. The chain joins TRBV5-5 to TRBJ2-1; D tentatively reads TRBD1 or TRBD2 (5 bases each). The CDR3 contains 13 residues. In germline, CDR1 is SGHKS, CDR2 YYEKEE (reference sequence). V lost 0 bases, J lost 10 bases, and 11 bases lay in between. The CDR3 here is CASSLGGYEEQFF. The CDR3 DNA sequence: TGTGCCAGCAGCTTGGGGGGGTATGAGGAGCAGTTCTTC.

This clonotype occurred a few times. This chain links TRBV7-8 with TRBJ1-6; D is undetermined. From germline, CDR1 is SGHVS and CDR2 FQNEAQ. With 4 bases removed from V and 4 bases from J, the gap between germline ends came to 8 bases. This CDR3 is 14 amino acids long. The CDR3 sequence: CASSSLSYNSPLHF. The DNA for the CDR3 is TGTGCCAGCAGCTCCCTGAGTTATAATTCACCCCTCCACTTT.

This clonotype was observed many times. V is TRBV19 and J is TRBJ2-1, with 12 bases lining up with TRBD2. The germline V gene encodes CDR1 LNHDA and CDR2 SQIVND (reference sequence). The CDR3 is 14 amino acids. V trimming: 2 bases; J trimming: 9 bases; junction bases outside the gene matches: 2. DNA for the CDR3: TGTGCCAGTAGTATACTAGCGGGGGGGCTTGAGCAGTTCTTC. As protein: CASSILAGGLEQFF.

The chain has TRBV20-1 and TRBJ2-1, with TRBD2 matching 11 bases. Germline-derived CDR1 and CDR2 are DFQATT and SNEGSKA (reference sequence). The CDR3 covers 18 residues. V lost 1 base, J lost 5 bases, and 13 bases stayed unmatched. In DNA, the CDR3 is TGCAGTGCTAGAGGGGGTACTAGCGGGAGTTTTTACGACAATGAGCAGTTCTTC. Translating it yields CSARGGTSGSFYDNEQFF.

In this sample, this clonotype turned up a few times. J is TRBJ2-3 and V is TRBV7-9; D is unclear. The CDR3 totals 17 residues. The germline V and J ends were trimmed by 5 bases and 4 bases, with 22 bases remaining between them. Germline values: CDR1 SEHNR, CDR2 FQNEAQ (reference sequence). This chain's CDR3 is CASSPSTFGLGADTQYF. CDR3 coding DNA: TGTGCCAGCAGCCCCTCGACGTTTGGGCTGGGCGCAGATACGCAGTATTTT.

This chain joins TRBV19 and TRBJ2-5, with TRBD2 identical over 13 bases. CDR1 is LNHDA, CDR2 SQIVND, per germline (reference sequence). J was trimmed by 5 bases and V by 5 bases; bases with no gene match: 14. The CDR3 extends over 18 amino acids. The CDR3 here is CASSSGLGLAGVTETQYF. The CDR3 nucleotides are TGTGCCAGTAGTTCCGGACTCGGACTAGCGGGAGTAACGGAGACCCAGTACTTC.

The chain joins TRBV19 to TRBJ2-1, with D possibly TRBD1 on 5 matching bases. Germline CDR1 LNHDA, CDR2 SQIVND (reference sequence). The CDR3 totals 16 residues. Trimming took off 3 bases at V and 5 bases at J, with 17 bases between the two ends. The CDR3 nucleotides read TGTGCCAGTAGTATGTTATCCGGAAGGGGCCACAATGAGCAGTTCTTC. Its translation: CASSMLSGRGHNEQFF.

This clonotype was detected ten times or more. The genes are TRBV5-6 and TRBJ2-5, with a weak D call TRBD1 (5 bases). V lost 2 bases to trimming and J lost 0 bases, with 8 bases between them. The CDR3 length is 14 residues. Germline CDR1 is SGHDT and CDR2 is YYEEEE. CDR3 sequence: CASSLRTNQETQYF. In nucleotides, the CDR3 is TGTGCCAGCAGCTTACGGACAAACCAAGAGACCCAGTACTTC. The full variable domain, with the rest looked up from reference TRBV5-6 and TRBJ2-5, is DAGVTQSPTHLIKTRGQQVTLRCSPKSGHDTVSWYQQALGQGPQFIFQYYEEEERQRGNFPDRFSGHQFPNYSSELNVNALLLGDSALYLCASSLRTNQETQYFGPGTRLLVL.

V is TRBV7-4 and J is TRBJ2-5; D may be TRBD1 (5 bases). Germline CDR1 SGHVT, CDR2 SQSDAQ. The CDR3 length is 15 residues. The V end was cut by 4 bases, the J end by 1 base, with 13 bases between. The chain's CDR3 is CASSSPPGAQETQYF. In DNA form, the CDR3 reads TGTGCCAGCAGCTCTCCCCCTGGGGCCCAAGAGACCCAGTACTTC.

The CDR3 bases are TGTGCCAGCAGTTCCTTAGTGTCTTCGCAAGAGACCCAGTACTTC. Protein product: CASSSLVSSQETQYF. The gene calls are TRBV12-3 or TRBV12-4 and TRBJ2-5; no clear D gene. The CDR3 totals 15 residues. V lost 4 bases and J lost 2, with 14 bases in between.

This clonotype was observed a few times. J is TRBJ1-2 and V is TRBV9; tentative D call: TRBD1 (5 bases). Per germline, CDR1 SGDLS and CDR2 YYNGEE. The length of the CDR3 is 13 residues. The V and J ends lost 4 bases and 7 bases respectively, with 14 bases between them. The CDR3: CASSSKAGFGYTF. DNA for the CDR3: TGTGCCAGCAGCTCAAAGGCAGGGTTTGGCTACACCTTC.

Here the CDR3 DNA reads TGTGCCAGCAGTGAAAGTTGGGCTAGCGAGCGCTACGAGCAGTACTTC. It is translated as CASSESWASERYEQYF. The gene calls are TRBV2 and TRBJ2-7; D is possibly TRBD2 (6 bases). This CDR3 comprises 16 residues. Germline CDR1 reads SNHLY; CDR2 reads FYNNEI. The germline V and J ends were trimmed by 2 bases and 3 bases, with 17 bases remaining between them.

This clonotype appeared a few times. The CDR3 coding sequence is TGTGCCAGCAGCCTTTGGAGCTACACAGATACGCAGTATTTT. As protein: CASSLWSYTDTQYF. The V gene is TRBV14, the J gene TRBJ2-3; D ambiguous. Germline V gene data show CDR1 as SGHDN and CDR2 as FVKESK. V lost 4 bases, J lost 2 bases, and 10 bases lay in between. The CDR3 length is 14 residues.

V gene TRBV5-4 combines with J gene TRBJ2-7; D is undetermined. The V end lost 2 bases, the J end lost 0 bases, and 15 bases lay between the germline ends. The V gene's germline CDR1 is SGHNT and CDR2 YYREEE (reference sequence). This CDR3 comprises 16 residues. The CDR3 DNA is TGTGCCAGCAGCTTACGTCGCCCCGGAAACTCCTACGAGCAGTACTTC. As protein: CASSLRRPGNSYEQYF.

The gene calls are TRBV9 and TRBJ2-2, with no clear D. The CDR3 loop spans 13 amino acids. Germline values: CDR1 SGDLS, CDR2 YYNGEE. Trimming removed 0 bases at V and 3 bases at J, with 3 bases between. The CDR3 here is CASSVEYTGELFF. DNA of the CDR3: TGTGCCAGCAGCGTAGAATACACCGGGGAGCTGTTTTTT. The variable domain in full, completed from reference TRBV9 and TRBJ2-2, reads DSGVTQTPKHLITATGQRVTLRCSPRSGDLSVYWYQQSLDQGLQFLIQYYNGEERAKGNILERFSAQQFPDLHSELNLSSLELGDSALYFCASSVEYTGELFFGEGSRLTVL.

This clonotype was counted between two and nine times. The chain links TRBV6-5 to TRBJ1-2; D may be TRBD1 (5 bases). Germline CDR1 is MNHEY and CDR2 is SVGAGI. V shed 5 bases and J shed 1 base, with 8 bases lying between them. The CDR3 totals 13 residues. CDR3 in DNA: TGTGCCAGCAGTACCGACAGTAACTATGGCTACACCTTC. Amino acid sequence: CASSTDSNYGYTF.

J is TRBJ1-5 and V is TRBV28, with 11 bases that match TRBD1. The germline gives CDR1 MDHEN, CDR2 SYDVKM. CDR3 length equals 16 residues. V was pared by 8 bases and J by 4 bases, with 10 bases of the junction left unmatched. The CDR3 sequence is CASSSRGQGANQPQHF. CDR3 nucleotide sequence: TGTGCCAGCTCTTCTCGAGGACAGGGGGCGAATCAGCCCCAGCATTTT.

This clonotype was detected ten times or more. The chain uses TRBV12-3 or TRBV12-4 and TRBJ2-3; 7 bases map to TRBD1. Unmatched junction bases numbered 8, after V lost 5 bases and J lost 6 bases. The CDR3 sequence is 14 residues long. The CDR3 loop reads CASSEGGLWDTQYF. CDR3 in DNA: TGTGCCAGCAGTGAAGGGGGCCTCTGGGATACGCAGTATTTT.

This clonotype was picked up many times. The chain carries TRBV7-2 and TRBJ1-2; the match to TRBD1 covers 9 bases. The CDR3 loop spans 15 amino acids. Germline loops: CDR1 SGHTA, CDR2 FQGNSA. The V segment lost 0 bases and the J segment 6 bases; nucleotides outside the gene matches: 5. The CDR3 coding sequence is TGTGCCAGCAGCTTAGCCGGGACAGGGAAAAATGGCTACACCTTC. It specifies CASSLAGTGKNGYTF.

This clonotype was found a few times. CDR3 region: CASRNRENSPLHF. CDR3 DNA: TGTGCCAGCAGGAACAGGGAAAATTCACCCCTCCACTTT. The chain carries TRBV12-3 or TRBV12-4 and TRBJ1-6, with D possibly TRBD1 on 6 matching bases. Trimming shortened V by 6 bases and J by 7 bases, and 10 bases separated the two germline ends. The CDR3 runs to 13 residues.